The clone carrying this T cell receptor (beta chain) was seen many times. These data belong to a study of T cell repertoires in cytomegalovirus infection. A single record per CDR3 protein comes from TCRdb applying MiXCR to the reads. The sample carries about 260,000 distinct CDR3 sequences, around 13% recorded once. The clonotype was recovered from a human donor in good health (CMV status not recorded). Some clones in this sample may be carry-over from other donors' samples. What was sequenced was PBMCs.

Here the CDR3 reads CASSQEPGLNTGELFF. Here the CDR3 DNA reads TGTGCCAGCAGCCAAGAGCCAGGGCTTAACACCGGGGAGCTGTTTTTT. J is TRBJ2-2 and V is TRBV4-2, with D possibly TRBD1 on 5 matching bases. CDR3 size: 16 residues. Between the trimmed V and J ends, which lost 0 bases and 2 bases, there was a span of 10 bases. The germline V gene has CDR1 LGHNA and CDR2 YNFKEQ.